This T cell receptor beta chain emerged from a study of blood T cell repertoires in COVID-19. Study as a whole: The analysed material was cDNA or gDNA that came from T cells, B-cell-depleted T cells, or PBMCs.

Trimming stripped 2 bases from V and 5 bases from J, with 16 bases between. CDR1 is SGDLS and CDR2 is YYNGEE in the germline V gene. CDR3 length equals 15 residues. Only in-frame clones appear in the TCRdb table, and some are missing; sequencing was by immunoSEQ multiplex PCR. The sample consists of around 100,000 clones, around 85% of them appearing once. Sequencing was carried out using peripheral blood. The rearrangement joins TRBV9 to TRBJ1-1, with D possibly being TRBD1 (5 bases). The origin of this receptor is a human donor in a cohort sampled during active COVID-19. The CDR3 is CASSVQVGGGTEAFF. For the CDR3, the DNA is TGTGCCAGCAGCGTTCAGGTCGGGGGTGGAACTGAAGCTTTCTTT.